The next 9 T cell receptor beta chains were all read from a single sample in a study of blood T cell repertoires in COVID-19. Method: immunoSEQ multiplex PCR; TCRdb's copy keeps in-frame clones and lacks some. The sample includes under 350,000 clones, roughly 91% of them seen just once. Material: peripheral blood. Source of these receptors: a woman in her 30s with COVID-19, enrolled during active disease.

The CDR3, as DNA: TGTGCCAGCAGTAACAGGGATCTCTCCTACAATGAGCAGTTCTTC. This gives the protein CASSNRDLSYNEQFF. The chain carries TRBV2 and TRBJ2-1; a possible D gene is TRBD1 (6 bases). Germline CDR1 and CDR2: SNHLY and FYNNEI. Trimming shortened V by 5 bases and J by 0 bases, and 11 bases separated the two germline ends. The length of the CDR3 is 15 residues.

V gene TRBV4-2 combines with J gene TRBJ1-5; D not resolved. This CDR3 has 15 residues. Germline V gene data show CDR1 as LGHNA and CDR2 as YNFKEQ. V was clipped by 0 bases and J by 0 bases, with 6 bases between them. The CDR3 spells CASSQEGYSNQPQHF. CDR3 sequence (DNA): TGTGCCAGCAGCCAAGAGGGCTATAGCAATCAGCCCCAGCATTTT.

V and J are TRBV28 and TRBJ1-2; D is possibly TRBD1 (5 bases). The V gene's germline CDR1 is MDHEN and CDR2 SYDVKM. The CDR3 runs to 13 residues. The V and J ends lost 6 bases and 3 bases respectively, with 11 bases between them. DNA for the CDR3: TGTGCCAGCAGCCTGGACACGGACTATGGCTACACCTTC. Translating it yields CASSLDTDYGYTF.

The chain joins TRBV6-2 or TRBV6-3 to TRBJ2-7, with 7 nucleotides matching TRBD2. CDR3 length equals 17 residues. V lost 4 bases, J lost 0 bases, and 12 bases stayed unmatched. The germline gives CDR1 MNHEY, CDR2 SVGEGT. This CDR3 is CASSLDLRGGYSYEQYF. The CDR3, as DNA: TGTGCCAGCAGTTTGGACTTGAGGGGAGGGTACTCCTACGAGCAGTACTTC.

The table lists this clone with a count of one. The chain combines TRBV7-9 with TRBJ2-3; 8 positions match TRBD2. V was pared by 4 bases and J by 4 bases, with 4 bases of the junction left unmatched. Germline CDR1 and CDR2: SEHNR and FQNEAQ (reference sequence). There are 14 residues in the CDR3. In DNA, the CDR3 is TGTGCCAGCAGCTCTGGACTAGCCGCAGATACGCAGTATTTT. Protein sequence: CASSSGLAADTQYF. Full variable domain (missing parts from reference TRBV7-9 and TRBJ2-3): DTGVSQNPRHKITKRGQNVTFRCDPISEHNRLYWYRQTLGQGPEFLTYFQNEAQLEKSRLLSDRFSAERPKGSFSTLEIQRTEQGDSAMYLCASSSGLAADTQYFGPGTRLTVL.

This sequence joins TRBV5-4 and TRBJ1-6; D may be TRBD1 (5 bases). Per germline, CDR1 SGHNT and CDR2 YYREEE (reference sequence). The CDR3 loop spans 14 amino acids. V dropped 3 bases and J dropped 9 bases, with 13 bases sitting between them. The CDR3 nucleotides read TGTGCCAGCAGCTCGGGACTAATGGGTTCACCCCTCCACTTT. Its protein is CASSSGLMGSPLHF.

The rearrangement uses TRBV7-2 and TRBJ1-1; D is ambiguous. This CDR3 comprises 17 residues. With 2 bases removed from V and 1 base from J, the gap between germline ends came to 17 bases. CDR1 is SGHTA, CDR2 FQGNSA, per germline. The CDR3 sequence is CASSLIEGGFRNTEAFF. CDR3 coding DNA: TGTGCCAGCAGCTTAATTGAGGGTGGGTTTCGGAACACTGAAGCTTTCTTT.

This chain uses TRBV10-1 with TRBJ2-3; no firm D call. V lost 4 bases, J lost 8 bases, and 13 bases lay in between. CDR1 WNHNN and CDR2 SYGVQD come from the germline V gene (reference sequence). The CDR3 has 13 residues. In DNA, the CDR3 is TGCGCCAGCAGTGGAAACCTCGGTGGTACGCAGTATTTT. It yields the protein CASSGNLGGTQYF.

The gene calls are TRBV7-8 and TRBJ2-5, with no clear D. The CDR3 consists of 16 residues. V gave up 1 base and J gave up 2 bases, with 14 bases separating them. Germline V lookup: CDR1 SGHVS, CDR2 FQNEAQ. In DNA, the CDR3 is TGTGCCAGCAGCTTAGAGACGATGGCGGCGCAAGAGACCCAGTACTTC. Protein: CASSLETMAAQETQYF.